The sequence of this T cell receptor (beta chain) was determined in a study of T cell responses to AZD1222 COVID-19 vaccine. CDR1 and CDR2 (germline): SGDLS, YYNGEE. This CDR3 contains 15 residues. V lost 4 bases, J lost 3 bases, and 8 bases stayed unmatched. With regard to this clone: The antigen remains unidentified.

Sequencing used immunoSEQ multiplex PCR; TCRdb keeps in-frame clones, though not all of them. The sample contains around 83,000 clones, over 75% of which appear only once. Study conclusions and caveats: The breadth and depth of Spike-specific TCRs increased once two AZD1222 doses had been given. Spike-wide vaccine-associated CD4 TCRs dominated at 160-218 and 743-854.

The source of this sequence is an adult in good health. The J gene is TRBJ1-1, the V gene TRBV9; 8 bases are shared with TRBD1. The sample was peripheral blood, taken on day 0 of AZD1222 vaccination. The DNA for the CDR3 is TGTGCCAGCAGCCCAGGGGGCGGGGTGGACACTGAAGCTTTCTTT. Its protein product is CASSPGGGVDTEAFF.